A selection of T cell receptor beta chains follows, all from one sample in a study of identical twins. One entry per CDR3 protein results from TCRdb running MiXCR on the 5' RACE reads. Among approximately 240,000 distinct CDR3 sequences listed, over 12% were seen once. Sequenced: memory (CD45RO+) T cells sorted from blood. Every receptor here comes from a young woman in good health. Each CDR3 is given with its conserved first and last residue. D genes are given only for firm matches. Some rows mark clone size as missing; the rest say once, few, many or name a class of expanded clone.

J gene: TRBJ2-1
D gene: NA
clone size: once
V gene: TRBV9
CDR3 DNA: TGTGCCAGCAGCCCCCAGGGACTCGAACACAATGAGCAGTTCTTC
CDR3 protein: CASSPQGLEHNEQFF

J gene: TRBJ2-7
D gene: NA
clone size: NA
V gene: TRBV12-3/TRBV12-4
CDR3 DNA: TGTGCCAGCAGTTCAGGGCCTGTTTCTGAGCAGTACTTC
CDR3 protein: CASSSGPVSEQYF

J gene: TRBJ2-7
D gene: NA
clone size: NA
V gene: TRBV18
CDR3 DNA: TGTGCCAGCTCACCACCGACACTTACCTACGAGCAGTACTTC
CDR3 protein: CASSPPTLTYEQYF

J gene: TRBJ2-3
D gene: NA
clone size: few
V gene: TRBV5-4
CDR3 DNA: TGTGCCAGCAGCATAACAATCGAGGATACGCAGTATTTT
CDR3 protein: CASSITIEDTQYF

J gene: TRBJ1-2
D gene: NA
clone size: few
V gene: TRBV3-1
CDR3 DNA: TGTGCCAGCAGCCAAGCTGGCAGGGAAGGGGGCTACACCTTC
CDR3 protein: CASSQAGREGGYTF

J gene: TRBJ2-5
D gene: TRBD2
clone size: NA
V gene: TRBV9
CDR3 DNA: TGTGCCAGCAGTCTTAGCGGGGGGCCTCAAGAGACCCAGTACTTC
CDR3 protein: CASSLSGGPQETQYF

J gene: TRBJ2-1
D gene: NA
clone size: few
V gene: TRBV15
CDR3 DNA: TGTGCCACCAGCAGAGTGGTTACGAATGAGCAGTTCTTC
CDR3 protein: CATSRVVTNEQFF

J gene: TRBJ2-3
D gene: TRBD2
clone size: NA
V gene: TRBV29-1
CDR3 DNA: TGCAGCGGGGGGGGGGCCGGGACTAGGTCCCTCCATACGCAGTATTTT
CDR3 protein: CSGGGAGTRSLHTQYF

J gene: TRBJ2-2
D gene: NA
clone size: NA
V gene: TRBV7-9
CDR3 DNA: TGTGCCAGCCAAGGGGACACCGGGGAGCTGTTTTTT
CDR3 protein: CASQGDTGELFF

J gene: TRBJ2-1
D gene: NA
clone size: few
V gene: TRBV6-1
CDR3 DNA: TGTGCCAGCAGTGAAGCATGGGACTACAATGAGCAGTTCTTC
CDR3 protein: CASSEAWDYNEQFF

J gene: TRBJ1-4
D gene: NA
clone size: few
V gene: TRBV6-1
CDR3 DNA: TGTGCCAGCAGGCAACCGGGCCAAAATGAAAAACTGTTTTTT
CDR3 protein: CASRQPGQNEKLFF

J gene: TRBJ2-1
D gene: TRBD2
clone size: many
V gene: TRBV5-1
CDR3 DNA: TGCGCCAGCAGGGGACTAGCGGGAACCAATGAGCAGTTCTTC
CDR3 protein: CASRGLAGTNEQFF

J gene: TRBJ2-7
D gene: TRBD2
clone size: many
V gene: TRBV7-9
CDR3 DNA: TGTGCCAGCAGCCCGGGACTAGCGGAAGTCGAGCAGTACTTC
CDR3 protein: CASSPGLAEVEQYF

J gene: TRBJ2-4
D gene: NA
clone size: few
V gene: TRBV7-2
CDR3 DNA: TGTGCCAGCAGCCTACAGGGATTCGGCAAAAACATTCAGTACTTC
CDR3 protein: CASSLQGFGKNIQYF

J gene: TRBJ2-7
D gene: NA
clone size: many
V gene: TRBV7-2
CDR3 DNA: TGCGCCAGCAGCTTGGGCTTTTACGAGCAGTACTTC
CDR3 protein: CASSLGFYEQYF

J gene: TRBJ2-6
D gene: TRBD1
clone size: few
V gene: TRBV12-3/TRBV12-4
CDR3 DNA: TGTGCCAGCAGAGTTACAGGGGGCGCTGGGGCCAACGTCCTGACTTTC
CDR3 protein: CASRVTGGAGANVLTF

J gene: TRBJ2-2
D gene: NA
clone size: NA
V gene: TRBV2
CDR3 DNA: TGTGCCAGCAGTGAAGAACGGACCACCGGGGAGCTGTTTTTT
CDR3 protein: CASSEERTTGELFF

J gene: TRBJ2-7
D gene: NA
clone size: many
V gene: TRBV18
CDR3 DNA: TGTGCCAGCTCACCCGGGCAGATTGAAGTGCAGTACTTC
CDR3 protein: CASSPGQIEVQYF

J gene: TRBJ2-1
D gene: NA
clone size: NA
V gene: TRBV6-9
CDR3 DNA: TGTGCCAGCAGTTCAACTTGTAATGAGCAGTTCTTC
CDR3 protein: CASSSTCNEQFF

J gene: TRBJ2-1
D gene: NA
clone size: NA
V gene: TRBV19
CDR3 DNA: TGTGCCAGTGGAGGGAGAGATGAGCAGTTCTTC
CDR3 protein: CASGGRDEQFF

J gene: TRBJ1-1
D gene: NA
clone size: once
V gene: TRBV12-3/TRBV12-4
CDR3 DNA: TGTGCCAGCAGTTTTGGGGGACCCCCCGTGACTGAAGCTTTCTTT
CDR3 protein: CASSFGGPPVTEAFF

J gene: TRBJ2-1
D gene: TRBD2
clone size: NA
V gene: TRBV11-1
CDR3 DNA: TGTGCCAGCAGCCTCCGGCGGGGGTCCACCAATGAGCAGTTCTTC
CDR3 protein: CASSLRRGSTNEQFF

J gene: TRBJ1-1
D gene: NA
clone size: many
V gene: TRBV12-3/TRBV12-4
CDR3 DNA: TGTGCCAGCAGTCGCCTATTGAACACTGAAGCTTTCTTT
CDR3 protein: CASSRLLNTEAFF

J gene: TRBJ1-5
D gene: NA
clone size: few
V gene: TRBV6-1
CDR3 DNA: TGTGCCCCCCCCCAGACCGAGGATTATCAGCCCCAGCATTTT
CDR3 protein: CAPPQTEDYQPQHF

J gene: TRBJ2-1
D gene: NA
clone size: many
V gene: TRBV24-1
CDR3 DNA: TGTGCCACCAGTGCGTCGTCCAATGAGCAGTTCTTC
CDR3 protein: CATSASSNEQFF

J gene: TRBJ2-7
D gene: NA
clone size: few
V gene: TRBV20-1
CDR3 DNA: TGCAGTGCCAAATTTGGGACTTCATACGAGCAGTACTTC
CDR3 protein: CSAKFGTSYEQYF

J gene: TRBJ2-4
D gene: NA
clone size: few
V gene: TRBV6-1
CDR3 DNA: TGTGCCAGCGGGAGCTCGGGGGCCAAAAACATTCAGTACTTC
CDR3 protein: CASGSSGAKNIQYF

J gene: TRBJ2-1
D gene: TRBD1
clone size: many
V gene: TRBV11-1
CDR3 DNA: TGTGCCAGCAGCTCGACCGTTCGGACAGGGGGGTCCTACAATGAGCAGTTCTTC
CDR3 protein: CASSSTVRTGGSYNEQFF

J gene: TRBJ2-7
D gene: NA
clone size: NA
V gene: TRBV20-1
CDR3 DNA: TGCAGTGCCCTTCTAGTTCGCGGACTAACCTACGAGCAGTACTTC
CDR3 protein: CSALLVRGLTYEQYF

J gene: TRBJ2-5
D gene: NA
clone size: NA
V gene: TRBV6-1
CDR3 DNA: TGTGCCAGCAGCCGCGACGTCGGGACCTCCGGGGGAGAGACCCAGTACTTC
CDR3 protein: CASSRDVGTSGGETQYF

J gene: TRBJ2-1
D gene: TRBD2
clone size: NA
V gene: TRBV18
CDR3 DNA: TGTGCCAGCTCACCCCTAAGCGGGACCTACAATGAGCAGTTCTTC
CDR3 protein: CASSPLSGTYNEQFF

J gene: TRBJ2-7
D gene: TRBD2
clone size: few
V gene: TRBV9
CDR3 DNA: TGTGCCAGCAGCCCCCGGACTAGCGGGAGTTATCCCTACGAGCAGTACTTC
CDR3 protein: CASSPRTSGSYPYEQYF

J gene: TRBJ1-5
D gene: NA
clone size: few
V gene: TRBV2
CDR3 DNA: TGTGCCAGCACCAGACTCGTAGGTCAGCCCCAGCATTTT
CDR3 protein: CASTRLVGQPQHF

J gene: TRBJ2-3
D gene: NA
clone size: many
V gene: TRBV7-8
CDR3 DNA: TGTGCCAGCAGCTTAGTACTCAGGGTTACAGATACGCAGTATTTT
CDR3 protein: CASSLVLRVTDTQYF

J gene: TRBJ1-1
D gene: NA
clone size: NA
V gene: TRBV10-3
CDR3 DNA: TGTGCCTCCCAGGAGGACAGTGAAGCTTTCTTT
CDR3 protein: CASQEDSEAFF

J gene: TRBJ2-2
D gene: TRBD1
clone size: NA
V gene: TRBV6-1
CDR3 DNA: TGTGCCAGCAGCCCCGTCCGGGACAGCTTAAACACCGGGGAGCTGTTTTTT
CDR3 protein: CASSPVRDSLNTGELFF

J gene: TRBJ2-5
D gene: NA
clone size: few
V gene: TRBV5-6
CDR3 DNA: TGTGCCAGCACCGACGGTCAGACCCAGTACTTC
CDR3 protein: CASTDGQTQYF

J gene: TRBJ2-1
D gene: NA
clone size: many
V gene: TRBV29-1
CDR3 DNA: TGCAGCGTGGAACAGGTTAGAGCTTCCTACAATGAGCAGTTCTTC
CDR3 protein: CSVEQVRASYNEQFF

J gene: TRBJ2-1
D gene: NA
clone size: NA
V gene: TRBV12-3/TRBV12-4
CDR3 DNA: TGTGCCAGCAGCCAGGGGTCGGAGGCATACAATGAGCAGTTCTTC
CDR3 protein: CASSQGSEAYNEQFF

J gene: TRBJ1-2
D gene: TRBD1
clone size: NA
V gene: TRBV12-3/TRBV12-4
CDR3 DNA: TGTGCCAGCAGTTTGTGGACAGGGCTTTCTGGCTACACCTTC
CDR3 protein: CASSLWTGLSGYTF

J gene: TRBJ1-2
D gene: NA
clone size: NA
V gene: TRBV29-1
CDR3 DNA: TGCAGCGTTGAAGTGGGGAACTATGGCTACACCTTC
CDR3 protein: CSVEVGNYGYTF

J gene: TRBJ2-7
D gene: TRBD2
clone size: NA
V gene: TRBV28
CDR3 DNA: TGTGCCAGCGGAGCGACTAGCGGGAGTTTTAAGTCCTACGAGCAGTACTTC
CDR3 protein: CASGATSGSFKSYEQYF

J gene: TRBJ2-3
D gene: NA
clone size: few
V gene: TRBV24-1
CDR3 DNA: TGTGCCACCCGGGACCGCACAGATACGCAGTATTTT
CDR3 protein: CATRDRTDTQYF

J gene: TRBJ2-5
D gene: TRBD2
clone size: NA
V gene: TRBV12-5
CDR3 DNA: TGTGCTAGTGGTTTGGTACTCGATAGCGGGGGTCAAGAGACCCAGTACTTC
CDR3 protein: CASGLVLDSGGQETQYF

J gene: TRBJ1-3
D gene: NA
clone size: few
V gene: TRBV20-1
CDR3 DNA: TGCAGTGCTAGGGGTATTTCTGGAAACACCATATATTTT
CDR3 protein: CSARGISGNTIYF

J gene: TRBJ2-3
D gene: NA
clone size: once
V gene: TRBV2
CDR3 DNA: TGTGCCAGTCTGGCCGGTTACACAGATACGCAGTATTTT
CDR3 protein: CASLAGYTDTQYF

J gene: TRBJ1-4
D gene: NA
clone size: few
V gene: TRBV4-2
CDR3 DNA: TGTGCCAGCAGCCAAGATCACAGGGTTGAAAAACTGTTTTTT
CDR3 protein: CASSQDHRVEKLFF

J gene: TRBJ1-2
D gene: NA
clone size: NA
V gene: TRBV2
CDR3 DNA: TGTGCCAGCAGTGAAGTTGGGCTTTATGGCTACACCTTC
CDR3 protein: CASSEVGLYGYTF

J gene: TRBJ1-1
D gene: NA
clone size: NA
V gene: TRBV7-6
CDR3 DNA: TGTGCCAGCAGCTTAGCGCAGTTAGGCACTGAAGCTTTCTTT
CDR3 protein: CASSLAQLGTEAFF

J gene: TRBJ2-7
D gene: NA
clone size: few
V gene: TRBV20-1
CDR3 DNA: TGCAGTGCTGAGGGAGTAGGCCCCCCTGGAGGCCACTCCTACGAGCAGTACTTC
CDR3 protein: CSAEGVGPPGGHSYEQYF

J gene: TRBJ1-6
D gene: NA
clone size: NA
V gene: TRBV5-1
CDR3 DNA: TGCGCCAGCAGCTTGAACAGTTGGGATTCACCCCTCCACTTT
CDR3 protein: CASSLNSWDSPLHF

J gene: TRBJ1-1
D gene: NA
clone size: NA
V gene: TRBV12-3/TRBV12-4
CDR3 DNA: TGTGCCAGCAGTGTTGACAGCGGCCCCTGGGACTTT
CDR3 protein: CASSVDSGPWDF

J gene: TRBJ2-3
D gene: NA
clone size: many
V gene: TRBV4-1
CDR3 DNA: TGCGCCAGCAGCATGAGACAACCTTTCACAGATACGCAGTATTTT
CDR3 protein: CASSMRQPFTDTQYF